The 17 T cell receptor beta chains given below trace back to one sample, sequenced in a study of resident and recirculating memory T cells in vitiligo. Data came from immunoSEQ multiplex PCR; TCRdb stores just in-frame clones and leaves some out. The sample consists of 70,000 to 95,000 clones, 92% of them appearing once. The sequenced material came from blood. These receptor sequences come from a male donor with vitiligo.

The rearrangement uses TRBV27 and TRBJ2-5; D not certain. This CDR3 is 12 amino acids long. V lost 5 bases and J lost 4, with 8 bases in between. Per germline, CDR1 MNHEY and CDR2 SMNVEV (reference sequence). CDR3 amino acids: CASSSPLETQYF. CDR3 sequence (DNA): TGTGCCAGCAGTAGCCCCTTAGAGACCCAGTACTTC.

Only one count was recorded for this clone. The chain couples TRBV27 to TRBJ1-5; D remains ambiguous. The CDR3 totals 14 residues. The germline V gene encodes CDR1 MNHEY and CDR2 SMNVEV (reference sequence). With 2 bases removed from V and 0 bases from J, the gap between germline ends came to 5 bases. The DNA for the CDR3 is TGTGCCAGCAGTTTACGGGATAGCAATCAGCCCCAGCATTTT. The encoded protein is CASSLRDSNQPQHF.

V usage is TRBV4-3 and J usage is TRBJ2-7, with D perhaps matching TRBD2 (7 bases). CDR1 is LGHNA and CDR2 is YSLEER in the germline V gene. Trimming took off 1 base at V and 0 bases at J, with 13 bases between the two ends. The CDR3 covers 16 residues. The CDR3 DNA reads TGCGCCAGCAGCCAAGGTACAGGGAGGGACTCCTACGAGCAGTACTTC. Encoded protein: CASSQGTGRDSYEQYF.

CDR3 residues: CASSSSGSGSYNEQFF. As DNA, the CDR3 is TGCGCCAGCAGCTCTAGCGGGTCAGGCTCCTACAATGAGCAGTTCTTC. This chain connects TRBV5-1 to TRBJ2-1; 8 bases match TRBD2. The length of the CDR3 is 16 residues. Per the germline V gene, CDR1 is SGHRS and CDR2 is YFSETQ. V trimming: 3 bases; J trimming: 0 bases; junction bases outside the gene matches: 5.

This chain connects TRBV21-1 to TRBJ2-7; the table's TRBD1 call for D was not verified on the DNA. TRBV21-1 is described as a pseudogene. This CDR3 region has 12 residues. The CDR3 loop is CASIKLIQEQYF. The DNA for the CDR3 is TGTGCCAGCATAAAATTGATCCAGGAGCAGTACTTC.

The rearrangement links TRBV5-1 to TRBJ2-7, with TRBD2 as a possible D gene (5 bases). The germline V and J ends were trimmed by 4 bases and 3 bases, with 11 bases remaining between them. The CDR3 sequence is 13 residues long. Germline CDR1 SGHRS, CDR2 YFSETQ. CDR3 in amino acids: CASSVSVYYEQYF. The CDR3 nucleotides are TGCGCCAGCAGCGTTAGCGTTTACTACGAGCAGTACTTC. Together with reference TRBV5-1 and TRBJ2-7, the CDR3 gives the full variable domain: KAGVTQTPRYLIKTRGQQVTLSCSPISGHRSVSWYQQTPGQGLQFLFEYFSETQRNKGNFPGRFSGRQFSNSRSEMNVSTLELGDSALYLCASSVSVYYEQYFGPGTRLTVT.

The chain joins TRBV5-8 to TRBJ2-3; a weak D match, TRBD1 (5 bases). CDR1 is SGHTS and CDR2 is YDEGEE in the germline V gene. The V and J ends lost 3 bases and 3 bases respectively, with 8 bases between them. The CDR3 length is 13 residues. CDR3 coding DNA: TGTGCCAGCAGCTCGCGGACAACAGATACGCAGTATTTT. Its translation: CASSSRTTDTQYF.

Here the CDR3 reads CASSFGREQFF. CDR3 sequence (DNA): TGTGCCAGCAGCTTTGGGCGTGAGCAGTTCTTC. The chain joins TRBV5-6 to TRBJ2-1; D is uncertain. This CDR3 contains 11 residues. Germline V CDR1 and CDR2: SGHDT, YYEEEE. Trimming took 2 bases from V and 9 from J, leaving 6 bases between them.

A few counts support this clone. The V call is TRBV19, the J call TRBJ1-5; 7 nucleotides line up with TRBD1. Germline trimming cut 5 bases from V and 0 bases from J; bases unmatched to any gene: 7. Looked up from germline, CDR1 is LNHDA and CDR2 is SQIVND (reference sequence). The CDR3 sequence is 16 residues long. CDR3 nucleotide sequence: TGTGCCAGTAGTGACACAGGGGCTCCTAGCAATCAGCCCCAGCATTTT. Its protein is CASSDTGAPSNQPQHF.

The rearrangement uses TRBV7-2 and TRBJ2-7; the match to TRBD2 covers 16 bases. The CDR3 spans 18 residues. Trimming at V came to 2 bases and at J to 5 bases, leaving 9 bases not matched to a gene. Germline V gene data show CDR1 as SGHTA and CDR2 as FQGNSA. CDR3 sequence: CASSLSGTSGRASHEQYF. CDR3 in DNA: TGTGCCAGCAGCTTATCCGGGACTAGCGGGAGGGCCAGCCACGAGCAGTACTTC.

V usage is TRBV28 and J usage is TRBJ2-3; D is unclear. Germline CDR1 is MDHEN and CDR2 is SYDVKM. This CDR3 is built from 16 residues. The V end lost 4 bases, the J end lost 0 bases, and 14 bases lay between the germline ends. The CDR3 DNA reads as TGTGCCAGCAGTTGGTCCCGGCAACTAAGCACAGATACGCAGTATTTT. Its translation: CASSWSRQLSTDTQYF.

V gene TRBV28 combines with J gene TRBJ2-3, with D perhaps matching TRBD1 (6 bases). Germline V gives CDR1 MDHEN, CDR2 SYDVKM. Trimming took off 5 bases at V and 4 bases at J, with 13 bases between the two ends. The CDR3 consists of 14 residues. This CDR3 is CASSRLDRPDTQYF. The CDR3 DNA reads TGTGCCAGCAGTCGTCTTGACAGGCCAGATACGCAGTATTTT. Full variable domain (remainder filled in from reference TRBV28 and TRBJ2-3): DVKVTQSSRYLVKRTGEKVFLECVQDMDHENMFWYRQDPGLGLRLIYFSYDVKMKEKGDIPEGYSVSREKKERFSLILESASTNQTSMYLCASSRLDRPDTQYFGPGTRLTVL.

This clone has only one observation. The gene calls are TRBV7-9 and TRBJ2-3, with 9 bases fitting TRBD2. The CDR3 is 14 residues long. Germline lookup yields CDR1 SEHNR and CDR2 FQNEAQ (reference sequence). V lost 1 base to trimming and J lost 10 bases; unmatched junction nucleotides: 6. The CDR3 here is CASSLGLAGTSQYF. The CDR3 coding sequence is TGTGCCAGCAGCTTAGGGCTAGCGGGAACGTCGCAGTATTTT.

V gene TRBV6-1 combines with J gene TRBJ1-2; D not resolved. The germline gives CDR1 MNHNS, CDR2 SASEGT. The V gene lost 11 bases and the J gene lost 5 bases, with 18 bases spanning the gap. CDR3 length: 13 residues. The CDR3 sequence is CAPTEGWCYGYTF. CDR3 DNA sequence: TGTGCCCCCACGGAGGGTTGGTGTTATGGCTACACCTTC.

The chain links TRBV7-6 to TRBJ2-5, with a weak D call TRBD2 (6 bases). Germline assignment: CDR1 SGHVS and CDR2 FNYEAQ. Trimming took 2 bases from V and 9 from J, leaving 22 bases between them. CDR3 length: 16 amino acids. The chain's CDR3 is CASSLNWKKEGWAQYF. In nucleotides, the CDR3 is TGTGCCAGCAGCTTAAACTGGAAAAAGGAGGGTTGGGCCCAGTACTTC. The full variable domain, in which reference TRBV7-6 and TRBJ2-5 provide the parts outside the CDR3, is GAGVSQSPRYKVTKRGQDVALRCDPISGHVSLYWYRQALGQGPEFLTYFNYEAQQDKSGLPNDRFSAERPEGSISTLTIQRTEQRDSAMYRCASSLNWKKEGWAQYFGPGTRLLVL.

The chain is built from TRBV28 and TRBJ1-1; TRBD1 matches 9 bases. This CDR3 has 16 amino acids. CDR1 MDHEN and CDR2 SYDVKM come from the germline V gene. J gave up 10 bases and V 3 bases, and 15 bases lay outside the gene matches. CDR3 residues: CASSFSAGQGLQGAFF. Here the CDR3 DNA reads TGTGCCAGCAGTTTTAGCGCGGGACAGGGTCTCCAGGGAGCTTTCTTT. The variable domain in full, with the rest retrieved from reference TRBV28 and TRBJ1-1, is DVKVTQSSRYLVKRTGEKVFLECVQDMDHENMFWYRQDPGLGLRLIYFSYDVKMKEKGDIPEGYSVSREKKERFSLILESASTNQTSMYLCASSFSAGQGLQGAFFGQGTRLTVV.

V and J are TRBV27 and TRBJ2-3; the match to TRBD1 covers 11 bases. The CDR3 sequence is 18 residues long. Germline-derived CDR1 and CDR2 are MNHEY and SMNVEV (reference sequence). V shed 11 bases and J 0 bases; nucleotides not matched to a gene: 16. The CDR3: CAGGGQGELSGSTDTQYF. In nucleotides, the CDR3 is TGTGCCGGGGGGGGACAGGGGGAGTTGAGCGGGAGCACAGATACGCAGTATTTT.